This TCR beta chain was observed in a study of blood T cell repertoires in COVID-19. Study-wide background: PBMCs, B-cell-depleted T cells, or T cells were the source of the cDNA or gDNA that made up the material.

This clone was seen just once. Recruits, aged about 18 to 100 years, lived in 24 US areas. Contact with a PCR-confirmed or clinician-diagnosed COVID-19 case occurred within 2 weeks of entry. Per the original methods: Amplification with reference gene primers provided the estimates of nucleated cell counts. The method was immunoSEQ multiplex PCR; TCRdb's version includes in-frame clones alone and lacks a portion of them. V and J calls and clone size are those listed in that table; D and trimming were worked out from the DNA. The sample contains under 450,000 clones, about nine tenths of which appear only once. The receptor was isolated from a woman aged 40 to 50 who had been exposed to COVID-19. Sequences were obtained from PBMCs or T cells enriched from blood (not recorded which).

The CDR3: CASSSGTGYIQYF. CDR3 nucleotides: TGTGCCAGCAGTTCAGGGACAGGGTACATTCAGTACTTC. The rearrangement links TRBV27 to TRBJ2-4, with TRBD1 matching over 9 bases. V was pared by 4 bases and J by 8 bases, with 3 bases of the junction left unmatched. CDR1 and CDR2 from the germline V gene are MNHEY and SMNVEV (reference sequence). The CDR3 runs to 13 residues.